The 30 T cell receptor beta chains below were found in one sample sequenced in a study of identical twins. TCRdb called the 5' RACE reads again in MiXCR, with one record for every CDR3 protein. The profile shows over 600,000 distinct CDR3 sequences, 20% to 25% of them singletons. In addition, the sample was reused for a study of T cells expressing NK-cell markers.

Sequencing was done on a sample of PBMCs. Source of these receptors: a woman between 18 and 30 years old in good health.

V gene TRBV27 combines with J gene TRBJ2-1; D is unresolved. CDR3 length: 15 amino acids. The V end lost 10 bases, the J end lost 0 bases, and 16 bases lay between the germline ends. Germline V gene data show CDR1 as MNHEY and CDR2 as SMNVEV (reference sequence). CDR3 sequence: CATRSKYSSYNEQFF. DNA for the CDR3: TGTGCCACCAGAAGCAAATACAGCTCCTACAATGAGCAGTTCTTC.

V gene TRBV12-3 or TRBV12-4 combines with J gene TRBJ2-5; tentative D call: TRBD1 (6 bases). Trimming took 3 bases from V and 5 from J, leaving 16 bases between them. CDR3 length: 15 amino acids. CDR3 protein: CASSFRTGIGETQYF. CDR3 coding DNA: TGTGCCAGCAGTTTCCGTACAGGGATTGGGGAGACCCAGTACTTC.

This clonotype was detected many times. V usage is TRBV5-1 and J usage is TRBJ2-1; D is uncertain. The V end was cut by 1 base, the J end by 7 bases, with 9 bases between. The CDR3 length is 13 residues. Germline values: CDR1 SGHRS, CDR2 YFSETQ. DNA for the CDR3: TGCGCCAGCAGCTTGTTCGGAGATAATGAGCAGTTCTTC. Translated, it gives CASSLFGDNEQFF.

This clonotype was seen a few times. The chain employs TRBV6-1 and TRBJ2-3; 7 nucleotides agree with TRBD2. The ends lost 7 bases at V and 2 bases at J; junction bases unmatched: 6. Germline assignment: CDR1 MNHNS and CDR2 SASEGT. The length of the CDR3 is 14 residues. CDR3 protein: CASKPGLNTDTQYF. The CDR3 nucleotides read TGTGCCAGCAAACCGGGACTAAACACAGATACGCAGTATTTT.

This clonotype was counted only a few times. The DNA for the CDR3 is TGTGCCAGCAGTTTTGGGTTGAGCTCTGGAAACACCATATATTTT. This translates into CASSFGLSSGNTIYF. V is TRBV12-3 or TRBV12-4 and J is TRBJ1-3; no clear D gene. The CDR3 consists of 15 residues. Between the trimmed V and J ends, which lost 3 bases and 0 bases, there was a span of 9 bases.

The genes are TRBV7-9 and TRBJ2-5; either TRBD1 or TRBD2 may supply D (5 bases each). Per the germline V gene, CDR1 is SEHNR and CDR2 is FQNEAQ (reference sequence). CDR3 size: 15 residues. The V end was cut by 1 base, the J end by 5 bases, with 14 bases between. Here the CDR3 DNA reads TGTGCCAGCAGCTTAGGGGACGGCCTGTGGGAGACCCAGTACTTC. Translating gives CASSLGDGLWETQYF. Variable domain in full (rest from reference TRBV7-9 and TRBJ2-5): DTGVSQNPRHKITKRGQNVTFRCDPISEHNRLYWYRQTLGQGPEFLTYFQNEAQLEKSRLLSDRFSAERPKGSFSTLEIQRTEQGDSAMYLCASSLGDGLWETQYFGPGTRLLVL.

This clonotype occurred a few times. The chain has TRBV6-2 or TRBV6-3 and TRBJ2-7; 7 nucleotides align to TRBD1. Per the germline V gene, CDR1 is MNHEY and CDR2 is SVGEGT. V lost 0 bases, J lost 0 bases, and 2 bases stayed unmatched. The CDR3 contains 15 residues. The CDR3 DNA follows: TGTGCCAGCAGTTACTCGTGGGACAGCTCCTACGAGCAGTACTTC. This codes for CASSYSWDSSYEQYF.

The V gene is TRBV14, the J gene TRBJ1-1; D gene ambiguous. This CDR3 contains 13 residues. With 4 bases removed from V and 8 bases from J, the gap between germline ends came to 14 bases. Germline assignment: CDR1 SGHDN and CDR2 FVKESK. The CDR3 spells CASSRGLGREAFF. Written as DNA, the CDR3 is TGTGCCAGCAGCCGGGGTCTCGGAAGGGAAGCTTTCTTT.

This clonotype was seen more than once but under ten times. This chain uses TRBV6-4 with TRBJ2-4; D may match TRBD1 or TRBD2 (6 bases each). This CDR3 comprises 13 residues. Trimming shortened V by 6 bases and J by 9 bases, and 15 bases separated the two germline ends. Germline lookup yields CDR1 MRHNA and CDR2 SNTAGT. The CDR3 sequence: CASSEGGASIQYF. The CDR3 DNA reads TGTGCCAGCAGCGAGGGGGGCGCAAGCATTCAGTACTTC.

J is TRBJ2-4 and V is TRBV9; 7 positions match TRBD2. This CDR3 is 14 amino acids long. With 0 bases clipped from V and 3 bases from J, the junction kept 0 bases outside the gene matches. CDR1 SGDLS and CDR2 YYNGEE come from the germline V gene. The CDR3 bases are TGTGCCAGCAGCGTAGCGGGGGGCAAAAACATTCAGTACTTC. As protein: CASSVAGGKNIQYF.

This clonotype was picked up a small number of times. The V gene is TRBV6-1, the J gene TRBJ1-2; the match to TRBD1 covers 8 bases. CDR3 length: 14 amino acids. CDR1 and CDR2 from the germline V gene are MNHNS and SASEGT. The V gene end was trimmed by 5 bases and the J gene end by 3 bases; junction bases not matched to a gene: 5. CDR3 nucleotide sequence: TGTGCCAGCAGTCTGACGGACAGGGACTATGGCTACACCTTC. Protein sequence: CASSLTDRDYGYTF.

The chain has TRBV5-1 and TRBJ1-1; D uncertain. The V end was cut by 7 bases, the J end by 0 bases, with 13 bases between. This CDR3 spans 14 amino acids. Germline CDR1 reads SGHRS; CDR2 reads YFSETQ. The CDR3 loop is CASRGGGLNTEAFF. Written as DNA, the CDR3 is TGCGCCAGCCGAGGTGGAGGTTTGAACACTGAAGCTTTCTTT.

The chain links TRBV6-5 to TRBJ2-1; TRBD2 matches at 10 bases. Germline CDR1 is MNHEY and CDR2 is SVGAGI. The trim removed 2 bases at V and 9 bases at J, leaving 4 bases unmatched. The CDR3 extends over 14 amino acids. The CDR3 loop reads CASSYGTSVVEQFF. CDR3 in DNA: TGTGCCAGCAGTTACGGGACTAGCGTCGTTGAGCAGTTCTTC.

There are a few counts of this clonotype. The V and J genes are TRBV20-1 and TRBJ2-1; D might be TRBD2 (6 bases). The V gene's germline CDR1 is DFQATT and CDR2 SNEGSKA (reference sequence). The V and J ends lost 0 bases and 3 bases respectively, with 18 bases between them. This CDR3 is built from 17 residues. The CDR3 region has the DNA TGCAGTGCTAGAGACTGGGGTGCTAGCGTGAACTACAATGAGCAGTTCTTC. Amino acid sequence: CSARDWGASVNYNEQFF.

The V call is TRBV30, the J call TRBJ2-3; a weak D match, TRBD2 (5 bases). CDR1 is GTSNPN, CDR2 SVGIG, per germline (reference sequence). The CDR3 is made up of 12 amino acids. Trimming removed 5 bases from V and 4 bases from J, with 10 bases in between. CDR3 residues: CAWERTADTQYF. The CDR3 DNA sequence: TGTGCCTGGGAGCGGACGGCAGATACGCAGTATTTT.

The rearrangement links TRBV5-1 to TRBJ2-2, with TRBD1 as a possible D gene (6 bases). Germline assignment: CDR1 SGHRS and CDR2 YFSETQ. The CDR3 is 15 residues long. The V end lost 4 bases, the J end lost 7 bases, and 17 bases lay between the germline ends. The CDR3 DNA reads as TGCGCCAGCAGCGGCCGGACAGTGATAGGCGGGGAGCTGTTTTTT. It encodes CASSGRTVIGGELFF.

This clonotype was counted at least ten times. The rearrangement links TRBV5-1 to TRBJ1-1; D is undetermined. V lost 0 bases to trimming and J lost 1 base, with 7 bases between them. Germline V gene sequence: CDR1 SGHRS, CDR2 YFSETQ. The CDR3 is 14 residues long. CDR3 in DNA: TGCGCCAGCAGCTTGGCCAGGCAGAACACTGAAGCTTTCTTT. Protein sequence: CASSLARQNTEAFF.

The rearrangement links TRBV20-1 to TRBJ1-2, with 9 bases fitting TRBD1. The CDR3 is 13 amino acids. CDR1 and CDR2 from the germline V gene are DFQATT and SNEGSKA (reference sequence). Trimming at V came to 6 bases and at J to 4 bases, leaving 6 bases not matched to a gene. This chain's CDR3 is CSASTGGGYGYTF. The DNA of the CDR3 is TGCAGTGCGTCTACAGGGGGCGGCTATGGCTACACCTTC.

The gene calls are TRBV24-1 and TRBJ2-1, with 9 bases matching TRBD2. The CDR3 length is 15 residues. Germline trimming cut 3 bases from V and 9 bases from J; bases unmatched to any gene: 8. CDR1 and CDR2 from the germline V gene are KGHDR and SFDVKD. The CDR3 reads CATSDGLAGNIEQFF. The CDR3 DNA reads TGTGCCACCAGTGATGGGCTAGCGGGAAATATTGAGCAGTTCTTC.

This clonotype was picked up many times. This chain joins TRBV2 and TRBJ2-1; 12 bases are a match to TRBD2. V gave up 6 bases and J gave up 0 bases; unmatched junction bases: 9. Germline values: CDR1 SNHLY, CDR2 FYNNEI. The CDR3 length is 18 residues. Here the CDR3 DNA reads TGTGCCAGCAGGGATTCTACTAGCGGGAGGAGCTCCTACAATGAGCAGTTCTTC. The encoded protein is CASRDSTSGRSSYNEQFF.

The chain employs TRBV12-5 and TRBJ1-4; a weak D match, TRBD1 (5 bases). The length of the CDR3 is 14 residues. Per germline, CDR1 LGHNT and CDR2 FRNRAP. V shed 7 bases and J shed 5 bases, with 14 bases lying between them. DNA for the CDR3: TGTGCTAGTGCCCCGGGGGGTCAGAATGAAAAACTGTTTTTT. Encoded protein: CASAPGGQNEKLFF.

The genes are TRBV20-1 and TRBJ2-2; 8 nucleotides match TRBD2. The CDR3 covers 17 residues. V was clipped by 0 bases and J by 2 bases; unmatched bases: 8. The germline V gene encodes CDR1 DFQATT and CDR2 SNEGSKA (reference sequence). The CDR3 loop reads CSARDQAGAYNTGELFF. In nucleotides, the CDR3 is TGCAGTGCTAGAGATCAAGCGGGGGCCTATAACACCGGGGAGCTGTTTTTT.

In the case of this clonotype: Its ends do not fully match the called genes, so a read error is possible. This rearrangement joins TRBV20-1 to TRBJ1-1, with D unresolved. The CDR3 totals 14 residues. Germline CDR1 reads DFQATT; CDR2 reads SNEGSKA (reference sequence). Here the CDR3 DNA reads TGCAGTGCCAGAGAGAGCAGCATGAACACTGAAGCTTTCTTT. Its translation is CSARESSMNTEAFF.

This clonotype appeared many times. This chain connects TRBV20-1 to TRBJ2-7, with D uncertain. Trimming took 6 bases from V and 5 from J, leaving 11 bases between them. From germline, CDR1 is DFQATT and CDR2 SNEGSKA (reference sequence). The CDR3 is 11 amino acids. CDR3 sequence reads: CSARTHHEQYF. CDR3 DNA sequence: TGCAGTGCCAGGACCCACCACGAGCAGTACTTC.

At least ten counts were recorded for this clonotype. V is TRBV20-1 and J is TRBJ1-1; 9 bases match TRBD1. The J segment lost 5 bases and the V segment lost 4 bases, leaving 8 bases of the junction unmatched. CDR3 size: 14 residues. Germline CDR1 DFQATT, CDR2 SNEGSKA (reference sequence). The CDR3: CSANPDRGHTEAFF. The CDR3, as DNA: TGCAGTGCTAACCCGGACAGGGGACATACTGAAGCTTTCTTT.

This clonotype was counted a single time. This sequence joins TRBV3-1 and TRBJ2-3, with 16 bases lining up with TRBD2. The CDR3 runs 16 residues. Germline V CDR1 and CDR2: LGHDT, YNNKEL (reference sequence). With V trimmed by 4 bases and J by 9 bases, 7 bases remained unmatched. The CDR3 region is CASSPGLAGGSSTQYF. The CDR3 nucleotides read TGTGCCAGCAGCCCGGGACTAGCGGGGGGGTCAAGCACGCAGTATTTT.

This clonotype was detected only a few times. V usage is TRBV7-2 and J usage is TRBJ2-1, with D uncertain. Germline values: CDR1 SGHTA, CDR2 FQGNSA. V dropped 5 bases and J dropped 9 bases, with 17 bases sitting between them. The CDR3 contains 14 residues. CDR3 DNA sequence: TGTGCCAGCAGCCCTAGACGAAGTGGTCTTGAGCAGTTCTTC. Translated, it gives CASSPRRSGLEQFF.

As concerns this clonotype: At one boundary the junction diverges from the germline segment, which might be a read error. This chain joins TRBV12-3 or TRBV12-4 and TRBJ2-7; D is undetermined. This CDR3 spans 9 amino acids. In nucleotides, the CDR3 is TGTGCCAAACGGATCCTCCTACTCTTC. Encoded protein: CAKRILLLF.

This chain connects TRBV9 to TRBJ2-1; TRBD2 agrees at 10 bases. Germline lookup yields CDR1 SGDLS and CDR2 YYNGEE. The CDR3 covers 16 residues. Losses at the gene ends were 3 bases for V and 4 bases for J; bases not matched to a gene: 7. The CDR3 bases are TGTGCCAGCAGCGGAACTAGCGGGAAGACATACAATGAGCAGTTCTTC. Residues: CASSGTSGKTYNEQFF.

The chain couples TRBV7-2 to TRBJ2-7, with TRBD2 matching 9 bases. There are 15 residues in the CDR3. J was trimmed by 2 bases and V by 5 bases; bases with no gene match: 7. Germline V gene sequence: CDR1 SGHTA, CDR2 FQGNSA. The CDR3 DNA reads TGTGCCAGCAGCACTTCTAGCGGGAACACCTACGAGCAGTACTTC. It specifies CASSTSSGNTYEQYF.